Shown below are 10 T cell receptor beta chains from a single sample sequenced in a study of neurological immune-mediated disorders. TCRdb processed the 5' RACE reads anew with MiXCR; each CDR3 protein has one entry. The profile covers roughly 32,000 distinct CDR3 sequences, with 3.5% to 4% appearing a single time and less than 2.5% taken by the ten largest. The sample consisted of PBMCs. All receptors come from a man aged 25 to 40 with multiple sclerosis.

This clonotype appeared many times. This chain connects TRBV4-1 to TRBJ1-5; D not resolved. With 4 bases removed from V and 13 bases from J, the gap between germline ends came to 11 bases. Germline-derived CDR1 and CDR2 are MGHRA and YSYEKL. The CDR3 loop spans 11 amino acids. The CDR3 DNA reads TGCGCCAGCAGCCCGCCCCGGGTTCAGCATTTT. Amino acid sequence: CASSPPRVQHF.

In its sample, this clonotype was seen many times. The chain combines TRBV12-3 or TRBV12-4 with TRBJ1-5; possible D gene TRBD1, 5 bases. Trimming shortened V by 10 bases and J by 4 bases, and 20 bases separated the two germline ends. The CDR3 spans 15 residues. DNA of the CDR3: TGTGCCACCTCACGGGGCCCCGAAGGGAATCAGCCCCAGCATTTT. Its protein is CATSRGPEGNQPQHF.

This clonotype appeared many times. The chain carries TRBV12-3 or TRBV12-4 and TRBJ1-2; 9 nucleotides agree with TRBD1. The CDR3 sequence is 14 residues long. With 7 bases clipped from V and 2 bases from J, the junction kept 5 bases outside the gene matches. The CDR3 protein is CASTSGQGNYGYTF. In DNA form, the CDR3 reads TGTGCCAGCACCTCTGGACAGGGGAACTATGGCTACACCTTC.

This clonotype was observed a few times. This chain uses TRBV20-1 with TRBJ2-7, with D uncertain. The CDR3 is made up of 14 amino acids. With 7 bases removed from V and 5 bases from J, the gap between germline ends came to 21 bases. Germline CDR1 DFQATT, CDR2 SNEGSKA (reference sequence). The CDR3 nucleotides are TGCAGTGTTACGTCCTGGATAGCTTCCCACGAGCAGTACTTC. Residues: CSVTSWIASHEQYF.

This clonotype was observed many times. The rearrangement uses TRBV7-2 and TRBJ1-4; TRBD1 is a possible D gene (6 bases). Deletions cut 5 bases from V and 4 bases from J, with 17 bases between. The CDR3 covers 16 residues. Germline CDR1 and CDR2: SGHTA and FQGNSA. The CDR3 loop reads CASSPGQPRINEKLFF. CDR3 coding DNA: TGTGCCAGCAGCCCCGGACAGCCACGTATTAATGAAAAACTGTTTTTT. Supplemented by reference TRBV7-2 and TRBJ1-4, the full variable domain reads GAGVSQSPSNKVTEKGKDVELRCDPISGHTALYWYRQSLGQGLEFLIYFQGNSAPDKSGLPSDRFSAERTGGSVSTLTIQRTQQEDSAVYLCASSPGQPRINEKLFFGSGTQLSVL.

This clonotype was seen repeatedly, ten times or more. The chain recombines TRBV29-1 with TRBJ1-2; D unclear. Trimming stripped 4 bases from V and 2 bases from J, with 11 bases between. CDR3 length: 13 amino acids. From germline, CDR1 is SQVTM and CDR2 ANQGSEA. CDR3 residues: CSVGTASNYGYTF. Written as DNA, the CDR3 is TGCAGCGTTGGTACCGCCTCCAACTATGGCTACACCTTC.

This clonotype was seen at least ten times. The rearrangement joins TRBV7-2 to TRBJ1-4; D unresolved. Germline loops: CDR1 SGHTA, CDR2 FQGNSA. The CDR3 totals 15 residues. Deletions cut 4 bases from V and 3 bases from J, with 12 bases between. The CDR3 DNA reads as TGTGCCAGCAGCTCGGCCCCAGAGGCTAATGAAAAACTGTTTTTT. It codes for CASSSAPEANEKLFF. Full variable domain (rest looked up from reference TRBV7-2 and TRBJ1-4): GAGVSQSPSNKVTEKGKDVELRCDPISGHTALYWYRQSLGQGLEFLIYFQGNSAPDKSGLPSDRFSAERTGGSVSTLTIQRTQQEDSAVYLCASSSAPEANEKLFFGSGTQLSVL.

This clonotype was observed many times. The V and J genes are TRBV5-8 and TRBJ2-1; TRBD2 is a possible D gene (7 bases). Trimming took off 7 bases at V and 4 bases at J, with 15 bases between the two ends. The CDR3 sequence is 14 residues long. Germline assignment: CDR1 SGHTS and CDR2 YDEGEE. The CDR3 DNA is TGTGCCAGCCGGGGGGCAGGGGTATACAATGAGCAGTTCTTC. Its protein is CASRGAGVYNEQFF.

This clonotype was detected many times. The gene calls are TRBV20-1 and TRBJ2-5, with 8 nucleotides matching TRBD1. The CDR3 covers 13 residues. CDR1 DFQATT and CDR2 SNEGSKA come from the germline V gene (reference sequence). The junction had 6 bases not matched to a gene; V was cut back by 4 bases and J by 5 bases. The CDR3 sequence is CSAKSGGGETQYF. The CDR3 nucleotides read TGCAGTGCTAAATCAGGGGGCGGTGAGACCCAGTACTTC.

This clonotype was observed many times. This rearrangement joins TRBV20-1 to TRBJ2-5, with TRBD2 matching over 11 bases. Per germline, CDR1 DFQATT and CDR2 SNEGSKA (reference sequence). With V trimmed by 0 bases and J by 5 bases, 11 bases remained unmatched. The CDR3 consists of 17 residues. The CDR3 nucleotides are TGCAGTGCTAGAGACCCTCTAGCGGGGGGCGTTCAGGAGACCCAGTACTTC. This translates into CSARDPLAGGVQETQYF.